Shown below are 27 T cell receptor beta chains from a single sample sequenced in a study of post-analysis software for immune sequencing data. Unique molecular identifiers were carried by the TCR beta cDNA libraries. MiXCR, applied by TCRdb to the PCR reads, yields one record per CDR3 protein. The repertoire includes hundreds of thousands of distinct CDR3 sequences, about 27% of them detected once, and roughly 0.54% sits in the top ten. Study-level findings and limits: With TRBV5-6, TRBV5-1 and TRBV20-1 included, roughly five TRBV segments were more frequent in patients than in controls.

What these receptors recognize is not known. Sequences were obtained from blood. Receptors were obtained from a girl under 18 with multiple sclerosis.

V gene TRBV28 combines with J gene TRBJ2-5; perhaps TRBD2 as D (5 bases). V was trimmed by 2 bases and J by 1 base, leaving 11 bases between them. Germline CDR1 MDHEN, CDR2 SYDVKM. This CDR3 contains 15 residues. CDR3 amino acids: CASSLPLGAQETQYF. As DNA, the CDR3 is TGTGCCAGCAGTTTACCACTAGGCGCCCAAGAGACCCAGTACTTC.

The V call is TRBV9, the J call TRBJ2-1, with 15 nucleotides matching TRBD2. Germline V gives CDR1 SGDLS, CDR2 YYNGEE. With V trimmed by 3 bases and J by 9 bases, 7 bases remained unmatched. CDR3 length: 16 residues. The CDR3 DNA follows: TGTGCCAGCAGCGCTCGGACTAGCGGGAGGGGAGGTGAGCAGTTCTTC. Its translation is CASSARTSGRGGEQFF.

This chain links TRBV10-1 with TRBJ2-1, with 10 nucleotides matching TRBD2. The ends lost 4 bases at V and 15 bases at J; junction bases unmatched: 3. The CDR3 contains 11 residues. Germline V CDR1 and CDR2: WNHNN, SYGVQD (reference sequence). The CDR3 region has the DNA TGCGCCAGCAGTGGGCCTAGCGGGAGGTTCTTC. It codes for CASSGPSGRFF.

The chain couples TRBV18 to TRBJ2-7, with D tentatively TRBD2 (6 bases). V lost 1 base and J 3 bases, leaving 10 bases between the germline ends. The CDR3 has 14 residues. The germline V gene encodes CDR1 KGHSH and CDR2 LQKENI. The CDR3 region is CASSPRRDDYEQYF. The CDR3 coding sequence is TGTGCCAGCTCACCACGGCGGGACGACTACGAGCAGTACTTC. Full variable domain (remainder filled in from reference TRBV18 and TRBJ2-7): NAGVMQNPRHLVRRRGQEARLRCSPMKGHSHVYWYRQLPEEGLKFMVYLQKENIIDESGMPKERFSAEFPKEGPSILRIQQVVRGDSAAYFCASSPRRDDYEQYFGPGTRLTVT.

This clonotype was seen many times. CDR3 amino acids: CASSLEGRVTDTQYF. CDR3 DNA sequence: TGTGCCAGCAGCCTAGAAGGGCGGGTGACAGATACGCAGTATTTT. The J gene is TRBJ2-3, the V gene TRBV7-2, with D tentatively TRBD2 (5 bases). CDR3 length equals 15 residues. CDR1 is SGHTA and CDR2 is FQGNSA in the germline V gene. V lost 5 bases and J lost 3, with 15 bases in between. The complete variable domain, with remaining parts taken from reference TRBV7-2 and TRBJ2-3, reads GAGVSQSPSNKVTEKGKDVELRCDPISGHTALYWYRQSLGQGLEFLIYFQGNSAPDKSGLPSDRFSAERTGGSVSTLTIQRTQQEDSAVYLCASSLEGRVTDTQYFGPGTRLTVL.

The V gene is TRBV29-1, the J gene TRBJ2-3; D possibly corresponds to TRBD2 (6 bases). V was pared by 3 bases and J by 4 bases, with 14 bases between. There are 14 residues in the CDR3. Germline V gene sequence: CDR1 SQVTM, CDR2 ANQGSEA. The CDR3 reads CSVDYAGKADTQYF. The DNA of the CDR3 is TGCAGCGTTGATTATGCGGGAAAGGCAGATACGCAGTATTTT.

The chain uses TRBV2 and TRBJ2-7; a weak D match, TRBD2 (5 bases). With 10 bases removed from V and 5 bases from J, the gap between germline ends came to 15 bases. The V gene's germline CDR1 is SNHLY and CDR2 FYNNEI. This CDR3 is 12 amino acids long. The CDR3 DNA reads as TGTGCCATCAAGTGGTTTAGCGACGAGCAGTACTTC. Translated, it gives CAIKWFSDEQYF.

The table lists this clonotype with a few counts. The V and J genes are TRBV11-2 and TRBJ2-7, with D possibly being TRBD2 (6 bases). Deletions cut 1 base from V and 4 bases from J, with 14 bases between. This CDR3 comprises 15 residues. In germline, CDR1 is SGHAT, CDR2 FQNNGV. This chain's CDR3 is CASSLGVKEGYEQYF. The CDR3 DNA sequence: TGTGCCAGCAGCTTAGGGGTTAAGGAGGGGTACGAGCAGTACTTC.

The chain links TRBV5-8 to TRBJ1-4; possible D gene TRBD1, 6 bases. V lost 4 bases, J lost 8 bases, and 15 bases lay in between. CDR1 and CDR2 (germline): SGHTS, YDEGEE. This CDR3 has 14 residues. CDR3 sequence (DNA): TGTGCCAGCAGCCACCGGGACATCCGAGAAAAACTGTTTTTT. Its protein is CASSHRDIREKLFF. Filled out from reference TRBV5-8 and TRBJ1-4, the complete variable domain reads EAGVTQSPTHLIKTRGQQATLRCSPISGHTSVYWYQQALGLGLQFLLWYDEGEERNRGNFPPRFSGRQFPNYSSELNVNALELEDSALYLCASSHRDIREKLFFGSGTQLSVL.

This clonotype showed up just a few times. The junction departs from germline at one end; a sequencing error may be responsible. V gene TRBV20-1 combines with J gene TRBJ2-5; D is unresolved. CDR3 length: 15 residues. The germline V gene encodes CDR1 DFQATT and CDR2 SNEGSKA (reference sequence). The CDR3 DNA reads TGCAGCGCTAATTCGGTTACCGGTGGGGTAGAGACCCAGTACTTC. It specifies CSANSVTGGVETQYF.

Regarding this clonotype: Possible read error: a much larger clone is one base away. This chain uses TRBV5-4 with TRBJ2-7; TRBD1 matches at 9 bases. This CDR3 has 15 residues. Germline CDR1 is SGHNT and CDR2 is YYREEE (reference sequence). CDR3: CTSSFGDRASYEQYF. CDR3 sequence (DNA): TGTACCAGCAGCTTCGGGGACAGGGCATCCTACGAGCAGTACTTC.

The V call is TRBV2, the J call TRBJ2-4, with 8 positions matching TRBD1. J gave up 9 bases and V 8 bases, and 6 bases lay outside the gene matches. The V gene's germline CDR1 is SNHLY and CDR2 FYNNEI. The CDR3 consists of 12 residues. CDR3 nucleotides: TGTGCCAGCTTGGGACAGGTCGCCATTCAGTACTTC. Translating gives CASLGQVAIQYF.

This clonotype was recorded a few times. The chain links TRBV27 to TRBJ1-4; TRBD1 agrees at 9 bases. V dropped 8 bases and J dropped 6; count of bases not matched to a gene: 7. The CDR3 covers 14 residues. Germline values: CDR1 MNHEY, CDR2 SMNVEV (reference sequence). CDR3 nucleotides: TGTGCCAGCCAGGACAGGGGAGGGTATGAAAAACTGTTTTTT. Protein product: CASQDRGGYEKLFF.

This chain uses TRBV6-1 with TRBJ2-5; weak D call: TRBD1 (5 bases). The CDR3 is 16 amino acids. Germline V lookup: CDR1 MNHNS, CDR2 SASEGT. With 7 bases removed from V and 1 base from J, the gap between germline ends came to 19 bases. The CDR3 region is CASTLFTGRLQETQYF. The CDR3 DNA is TGTGCCAGCACCCTCTTCACAGGACGGCTCCAAGAGACCCAGTACTTC.

V gene TRBV18 combines with J gene TRBJ1-1, with D unresolved. This CDR3 contains 17 residues. Germline V CDR1 and CDR2: KGHSH, LQKENI. The ends were cut back, 2 bases at V and 0 bases at J, with 16 bases in the middle. The CDR3 DNA is TGTGCCAGCTCACCAACTGGGAGGGCGCCGGTGAACACTGAAGCTTTCTTT. Protein sequence: CASSPTGRAPVNTEAFF.

The chain uses TRBV15 and TRBJ2-7; 7 bases are a match to TRBD2. This CDR3 has 17 amino acids. Germline loops: CDR1 LNHNV, CDR2 YYDKDF (reference sequence). V lost 0 bases and J lost 2; bases outside the gene matches: 10. CDR3 sequence (DNA): TGTGCCACCAGCAGAGAATATGGGAGCGGGGACCCCTACGAGCAGTACTTC. As protein: CATSREYGSGDPYEQYF.

The chain joins TRBV12-3 or TRBV12-4 to TRBJ1-2, with D possibly TRBD1 on 5 matching bases. The CDR3 length is 16 residues. The V end lost 5 bases, the J end lost 6 bases, and 22 bases lay between the germline ends. The CDR3 is CASSPPLGGRLNGYTF. Written as DNA, the CDR3 is TGTGCCAGCAGTCCCCCGCTCGGGGGTAGACTAAATGGCTACACCTTC.

This clonotype occurred a few times. The V and J genes are TRBV27 and TRBJ2-3, with D unclear. V was pared by 3 bases and J by 1 base, with 8 bases between. Germline CDR1 is MNHEY and CDR2 is SMNVEV (reference sequence). This CDR3 has 14 amino acids. The CDR3 spells CASSFFAGTDTQYF. The CDR3 DNA sequence: TGTGCCAGCAGTTTTTTCGCGGGCACAGATACGCAGTATTTT.

This clonotype showed up just a few times. The genes are TRBV20-1 and TRBJ2-5; 9 bases map to TRBD1. The end of the DNA is better explained by TRBJ2-7, so the J call may be wrong. Germline V lookup: CDR1 DFQATT, CDR2 SNEGSKA (reference sequence). CDR3 length: 14 amino acids. CDR3: CSARDPGQGAEQYF. The CDR3 DNA is TGCAGTGCTAGAGATCCGGGACAGGGCGCCGAGCAGTACTTC.

The rearrangement joins TRBV12-3 or TRBV12-4 to TRBJ1-4; tentatively, D is TRBD1 (6 bases). This CDR3 contains 18 residues. With 5 bases removed from V and 0 bases from J, the gap between germline ends came to 19 bases. Here the CDR3 reads CASSPWTVTFATNEKLFF. The CDR3 DNA is TGTGCCAGCAGTCCCTGGACAGTGACCTTTGCAACTAATGAAAAACTGTTTTTT.

V and J are TRBV13 and TRBJ2-3; 10 bases match TRBD2. The CDR3 covers 18 residues. Germline CDR1 and CDR2: PRHDT and FYEKMQ (reference sequence). Unmatched junction bases numbered 10, after V lost 3 bases and J lost 1 base. Here the CDR3 DNA reads TGTGCCAGCAGCTTCTCCCTAGCGGGAGTTGGGGGCACAGATACGCAGTATTTT. Its protein is CASSFSLAGVGGTDTQYF.

A few counts support this clonotype. J is TRBJ1-5 and V is TRBV27, with D uncertain. V dropped 4 bases and J dropped 2 bases, with 3 bases sitting between them. This CDR3 comprises 12 residues. CDR1 and CDR2 (germline): MNHEY, SMNVEV (reference sequence). The CDR3 loop is CASSSRNQPQHF. CDR3 sequence (DNA): TGTGCCAGCAGTTCTCGCAATCAGCCCCAGCATTTT.

The V gene is TRBV20-1, the J gene TRBJ1-6; 7 bases match TRBD1. V dropped 2 bases and J dropped 8; count of bases not matched to a gene: 6. The germline V gene encodes CDR1 DFQATT and CDR2 SNEGSKA (reference sequence). The CDR3 has 14 amino acids. The CDR3 DNA reads TGCAGTGCTAGAAGAGGACAGGCTCATTCACCCCTCCACTTT. Protein product: CSARRGQAHSPLHF.

The chain recombines TRBV9 with TRBJ1-2; D remains unclear. V gave up 6 bases and J gave up 7 bases, with 13 bases separating them. The germline V gene encodes CDR1 SGDLS and CDR2 YYNGEE. CDR3 length: 12 amino acids. The CDR3 nucleotides are TGTGCCAGCAACCGAAGGGCGGGTGGCTACACCTTC. This sequence encodes CASNRRAGGYTF.

Regarding this clonotype: No conserved phenylalanine or tryptophan ends this CDR3, so it is likely a read error. The chain joins TRBV5-1 to TRBJ1-2; 8 bases agree with TRBD1. This CDR3 spans 12 amino acids. Unmatched junction bases numbered 3, after V lost 3 bases and J lost 8 bases. CDR1 and CDR2 from the germline V gene are SGHRS and YFSETQ. CDR3 DNA sequence: TGCGCCAGCAGCTCGACAGGGGACGGCTACACCTGC. Its protein product is CASSSTGDGYTC.

This clonotype was counted only a few times. The chain uses TRBV6-2 or TRBV6-3 and TRBJ2-1, with unresolved D. V was pared by 6 bases and J by 0 bases, with 12 bases between. The length of the CDR3 is 15 residues. Germline loops: CDR1 MNHEY, CDR2 SVGEGT. Written as DNA, the CDR3 is TGTGCCAGCAGGACGGTCCTGAGCTCCTACAATGAGCAGTTCTTC. It codes for CASRTVLSSYNEQFF.

This clonotype was seen only a few times. The chain joins TRBV27 to TRBJ2-7; no definite D call. Germline-derived CDR1 and CDR2 are MNHEY and SMNVEV (reference sequence). The CDR3 consists of 12 residues. Trimming cost V 6 bases and J 5 bases, with 11 bases left between them. CDR3 nucleotides: TGTGCCAGCAGCCCCTTCAAGGACGAGCAGTACTTC. Its protein is CASSPFKDEQYF.